Each of the 9 T cell receptor beta chains below was sequenced from the same sample in a study of regulatory T cells in long-lasting Graves disease. Stated time point: newly diagnosed GD, antithyroid drugs for less than 3 months. PBMCs were the source of the RNA used for TCR sequencing. Arm-PCR of CDR3 regions with iRepertoire HTBI primers generated TCR beta libraries. A single record per CDR3 protein comes from TCRdb applying MiXCR to the multiplex PCR reads. The sample holds over 450,000 distinct CDR3 sequences, 9.5% to 15% seen once. This sample also belongs to another study, concerning T cells in Graves' hyperthyroidism and ophthalmopathy.

Sequences were derived from peripheral blood mononuclear cells (PBMCs), sampled at new diagnosis, from a patient treated with antithyroid drugs. The source of these receptors is a woman aged 30 to 39 with Graves disease.

This clonotype was detected many times. The chain uses TRBV7-3 and TRBJ2-5, with TRBD1 matching 7 bases. CDR3 length: 15 residues. The V segment lost 2 bases and the J segment 5 bases; nucleotides outside the gene matches: 8. Germline V gene data show CDR1 as SGHTA and CDR2 as FQGTGA. The CDR3 region has the DNA TGTGCCAGCAGCTTACGAGGGGGCGGAAGGGAGACCCAGTACTTC. It translates to CASSLRGGGRETQYF.

This clonotype was seen a few times. V usage is TRBV6-1 and J usage is TRBJ2-2, with unresolved D. The CDR3 spans 13 residues. V was clipped by 2 bases and J by 2 bases, with 3 bases between them. CDR1 MNHNS and CDR2 SASEGT come from the germline V gene. CDR3 protein: CASSEFNTGELFF. CDR3 DNA sequence: TGTGCCAGCAGTGAATTCAACACCGGGGAGCTGTTTTTT.

The CDR3 DNA reads TGTGCCAGCAGCCAAGAGGGGGGGGCTAGGACTGAAGCTTTCTTT. As protein: CASSQEGGARTEAFF. This chain links TRBV4-2 with TRBJ1-1; tentative D call: TRBD1 (6 bases). This CDR3 contains 15 residues. The V gene's germline CDR1 is LGHNA and CDR2 YNFKEQ. V gave up 0 bases and J gave up 5 bases, with 13 bases separating them.

Only a few counts were recorded for this clonotype. The chain has TRBV30 and TRBJ2-3; maybe TRBD2 (5 bases). The CDR3 covers 13 residues. Germline V lookup: CDR1 GTSNPN, CDR2 SVGIG (reference sequence). The ends were cut back, 2 bases at V and 4 bases at J, with 10 bases in the middle. The CDR3 here is CAWSRGLSDTQYF. For the CDR3, the DNA is TGTGCCTGGAGTCGCGGACTCTCAGATACGCAGTATTTT.

This clonotype showed up many times. The chain is built from TRBV27 and TRBJ2-1; no definite D call. V was shortened by 6 bases and J by 5 bases, with 11 bases between the two germline ends. The CDR3 runs 13 residues. Germline lookup yields CDR1 MNHEY and CDR2 SMNVEV (reference sequence). CDR3 DNA: TGTGCCAGCAGCCCCCTTGGTAACAATGAGCAGTTCTTC. It is translated as CASSPLGNNEQFF.

A note on this clonotype: A much bigger clone sits one base away, suggesting this may be a read error. CDR3 residues: CASGESRVRSYNEQFF. The CDR3 nucleotides read TGTGCCAGCGGGGAGAGCCGAGTTCGCTCCTACAATGAGCAGTTCTTC. The J gene is TRBJ2-1, the V gene TRBV2, with D maybe TRBD2 (5 bases). The germline gives CDR1 SNHLY, CDR2 FYNNEI. Trimming took off 8 bases at V and 0 bases at J, with 17 bases between the two ends. This CDR3 is 16 amino acids long. The complete variable domain, with remaining parts taken from reference TRBV2 and TRBJ2-1, reads EPEVTQTPSHQVTQMGQEVILRCVPISNHLYFYWYRQILGQKVEFLVSFYNNEISEKSEIFDDQFSVERPDGSNFTLKIRSTKLEDSAMYFCASGESRVRSYNEQFFGPGTRLTVL.

The genes are TRBV19 and TRBJ2-2; 9 bases match TRBD1. V was clipped by 9 bases and J by 1 base; unmatched bases: 6. The CDR3 loop spans 15 amino acids. Per the germline V gene, CDR1 is LNHDA and CDR2 is SQIVND (reference sequence). The CDR3 region has the DNA TGTGCCAGCCAGCCGGGACAGGGGAACACCGGGGAGCTGTTTTTT. This gives the protein CASQPGQGNTGELFF.

V is TRBV30 and J is TRBJ2-1; a possible D gene is TRBD2 (6 bases). This CDR3 is built from 14 residues. Germline-derived CDR1 and CDR2 are GTSNPN and SVGIG (reference sequence). Between the trimmed V and J ends, which lost 3 bases and 3 bases, there was a span of 12 bases. CDR3 in amino acids: CAWSLFSGYNEQFF. The CDR3 coding sequence is TGTGCCTGGAGCCTATTTAGCGGCTACAATGAGCAGTTCTTC.

This clonotype was picked up many times. V usage is TRBV7-2 and J usage is TRBJ2-1, with 8 bases identical to TRBD1. Trimming cost V 4 bases and J 9 bases; bases outside gene matches: 8. In germline, CDR1 is SGHTA, CDR2 FQGNSA. This CDR3 has 14 amino acids. The CDR3 nucleotides are TGTGCCAGCAGCTCTCAGGGGGCAGGGGCTGAGCAGTTCTTC. Its translation: CASSSQGAGAEQFF.